This entry features one TCR beta chain sequence. In the original processing: Amplification with reference gene primers provided the estimates of nucleated cell counts. TCRdb's copy holds only in-frame clones and misses some; the assay was immunoSEQ multiplex PCR. The V and J calls and clone size come from that table; D and trimming were worked out from the DNA. The table shows a few hundred thousand clones, with 80% to 85% occurring only once. This study enrolled people aged about 18 to 90 from around 26 US geographic areas. Participants had their cohort set by participant-reported clinical history. Resolution of symptoms, clearance, or two negative PCRs was present in recovered Cohort 3 donors. This sample was included in a study of blood T cell repertoires in COVID-19. The CDR3 length is 22 residues.

The rearrangement links TRBV21-1 to TRBJ2-1; TRBD2 was called by the table and not checked on the DNA. TRBV21-1 is a pseudogene locus. Material: PBMCs or T cells enriched from blood (not recorded which). The clonotype originates from a woman in her thirties or forties who had recovered from COVID-19. The CDR3 loop reads CASSKVEFRTGTSGRSVNEQFF. The CDR3 DNA is TGTGCCAGCAGCAAAGTAGAATTTAGGACAGGGACTAGCGGGAGGTCAGTCAATGAGCAGTTCTTC.